The 3 T cell receptor beta chains below come from one sample, sequenced in a study of shared clonotypes between healthy human individuals. The protocol was immunoSEQ multiplex PCR, while the TCRdb copy is restricted to in-frame clones and leaves out a portion. The sample includes about 700,000 clones, approximately 90% of them seen just once. Naive-designated CD8 cells lacked CD45RO, were positively enriched for CCR7, and omitted terminally differentiated effector memory CD45RA+ cells. The sequenced sample consisted of naive CD8+ T cells sorted from blood. The receptors here all came from a man in his thirties or forties in good health.

This chain uses TRBV5-1 with TRBJ2-2; 9 bases match TRBD1. Trimming cost V 4 bases and J 5 bases; bases outside gene matches: 3. This CDR3 spans 14 amino acids. Germline lookup yields CDR1 SGHRS and CDR2 YFSETQ. The CDR3 region is CASSLGTGTGELFF. The CDR3 nucleotides read TGCGCCAGCAGCCTAGGGACAGGGACCGGGGAGCTGTTTTTT.

The V and J genes are TRBV21-1 and TRBJ2-1; the table's D call, TRBD2, has no DNA check behind it. TRBV21-1 is a listed pseudogene. This CDR3 has 14 amino acids. The CDR3 DNA reads as TGTGCCCGCCCGAATTGCTACTCCTACAATGAGCAGTTCTTC. Amino acids: CARPNCYSYNEQFF.

The chain combines TRBV6-5 with TRBJ2-1; no definite D call. The germline gives CDR1 MNHEY, CDR2 SVGAGI. This CDR3 comprises 15 residues. The V end lost 0 bases, the J end lost 8 bases, and 14 bases lay between the germline ends. The CDR3 protein is CASSYSTGSRDEQFF. In nucleotides, the CDR3 is TGTGCCAGCAGTTACTCGACCGGGTCTAGGGATGAGCAGTTCTTC.